The clone carrying this T cell receptor (beta chain) was seen many times. No antigen is known for it. The sample is drawn from a study of CD8+CD57+ T cells in acquired aplastic anemia. Study observations and caveats: Shared by patients and controls, 25 to 30 CD8+ CDR3s were abundant in patients. Between patients and controls, CD8+ Simpson's diversity did not vary significantly.

Researchers used genomic DNA as the template to profile TCR beta VDJ and CDR3. TCRdb reanalysed the reads using MiXCR and keeps one entry per CDR3 protein. The sample shows roughly 150,000 distinct CDR3 sequences, roughly 40% of them seen only once. This clonotype was obtained from a human donor in good health. Specimen: sorted CD4+, CD8+, or CD8+CD57+ T cells (not recorded which) from PBMCs.

CDR3 sequence: CASSLYPSGSTDTQYF. The CDR3 nucleotides are TGTGCCAGCAGCTTATATCCCTCTGGGAGCACAGATACGCAGTATTTT. V usage is TRBV7-8 and J usage is TRBJ2-3; no definite D call. The ends were cut back, 2 bases at V and 0 bases at J, with 12 bases in the middle. Germline CDR1 reads SGHVS; CDR2 reads FQNEAQ. This CDR3 has 16 amino acids.